The entry below gives a single T cell receptor beta chain sequence along with its context. Patients in Seattle were enrolled during active infection, then followed longitudinally. The entry originates in a study of blood T cell repertoires in COVID-19. About the research overall: Italy, Spain and the United States were the sources of the convalescent and acute COVID-19 samples.

The length of the CDR3 is 14 residues. Trimming removed 5 bases at V and 0 bases at J, with 8 bases between. Germline-derived CDR1 and CDR2 are SGHTA and FQGNSA. Authors' processing steps: Estimation of nucleated cell counts relied on the amplification of reference gene primers. The repertoire was sequenced with immunoSEQ multiplex PCR; TCRdb's copy has only in-frame clones and lacks some. V, J and clone size derive from that table, while D and trimming were established from the DNA sequence. The sample records 300,000 to 400,000 clones, about 90% being singletons. The TCR comes from a woman aged 50 to 60 with COVID-19, enrolled during active disease. Input material: peripheral blood. The chain employs TRBV7-2 and TRBJ1-3; a weak D match, TRBD1 (5 bases). The CDR3 sequence: CASSPGGSGNTIYF. As DNA, the CDR3 is TGTGCCAGCAGCCCGGGGGGCTCTGGAAACACCATATATTTT. The entire variable domain, with the rest obtained from reference TRBV7-2 and TRBJ1-3, is as follows: GAGVSQSPSNKVTEKGKDVELRCDPISGHTALYWYRQSLGQGLEFLIYFQGNSAPDKSGLPSDRFSAERTGGSVSTLTIQRTQQEDSAVYLCASSPGGSGNTIYFGEGSWLTVV.